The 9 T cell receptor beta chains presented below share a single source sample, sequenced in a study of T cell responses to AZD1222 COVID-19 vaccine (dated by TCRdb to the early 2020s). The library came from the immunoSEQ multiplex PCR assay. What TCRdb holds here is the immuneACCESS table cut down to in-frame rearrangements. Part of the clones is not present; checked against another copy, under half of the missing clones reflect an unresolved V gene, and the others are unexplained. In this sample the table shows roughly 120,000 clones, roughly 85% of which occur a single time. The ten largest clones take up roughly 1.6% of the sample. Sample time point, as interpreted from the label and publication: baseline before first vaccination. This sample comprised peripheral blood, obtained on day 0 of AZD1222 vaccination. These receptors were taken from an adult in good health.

The CDR3 DNA reads TGTGCCAGCAGTGAACAAGGGCACGGCTACACCTTC. This gives the protein CASSEQGHGYTF. The V call is TRBV25-1, the J call TRBJ1-2, with D hard to call. The germline V and J ends were trimmed by 2 bases and 8 bases, with 9 bases remaining between them. Looked up from germline, CDR1 is MGHDK and CDR2 is SYGVNS. The CDR3 sequence is 12 residues long.

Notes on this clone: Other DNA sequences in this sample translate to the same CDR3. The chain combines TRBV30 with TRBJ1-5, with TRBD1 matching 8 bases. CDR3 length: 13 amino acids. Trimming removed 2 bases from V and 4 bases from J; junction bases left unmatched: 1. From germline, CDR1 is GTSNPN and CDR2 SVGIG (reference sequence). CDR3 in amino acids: CAWSTGGNQPQHF. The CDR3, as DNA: TGTGCCTGGAGTACAGGGGGGAATCAGCCCCAGCATTTT.

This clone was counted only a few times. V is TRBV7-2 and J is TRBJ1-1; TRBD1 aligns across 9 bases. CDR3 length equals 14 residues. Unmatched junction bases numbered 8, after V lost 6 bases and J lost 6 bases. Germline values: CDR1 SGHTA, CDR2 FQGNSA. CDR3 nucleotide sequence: TGTGCCAGCAGTCAAGGACAGGGGACTCCTGAAGCTTTCTTT. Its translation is CASSQGQGTPEAFF.

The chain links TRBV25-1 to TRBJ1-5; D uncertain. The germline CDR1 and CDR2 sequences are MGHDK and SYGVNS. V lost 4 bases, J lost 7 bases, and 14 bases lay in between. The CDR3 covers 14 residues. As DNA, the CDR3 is TGTGCCAGCAGTGCGGGAAAGGGTGGACAGCCCCAGCATTTT. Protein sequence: CASSAGKGGQPQHF.

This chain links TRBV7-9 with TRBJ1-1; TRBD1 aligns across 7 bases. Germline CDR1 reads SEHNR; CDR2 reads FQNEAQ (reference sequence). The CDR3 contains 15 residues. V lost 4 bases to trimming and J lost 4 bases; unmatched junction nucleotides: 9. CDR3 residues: CASSSSLTGSTEAFF. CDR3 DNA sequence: TGTGCCAGCAGCTCCTCCTTGACAGGGAGCACTGAAGCTTTCTTT.

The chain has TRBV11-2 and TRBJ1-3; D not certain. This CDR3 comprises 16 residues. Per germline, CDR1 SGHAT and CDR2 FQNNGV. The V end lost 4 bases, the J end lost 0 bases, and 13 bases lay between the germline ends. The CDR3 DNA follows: TGTGCCAGCAGCTGGTGGGTGGGGAGCTCTGGAAACACCATATATTTT. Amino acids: CASSWWVGSSGNTIYF.

The DNA for the CDR3 is TGTGCCACCAGCAGAGTCAGGGAGGACAAAAACATTCAGTACTTC. Protein sequence: CATSRVREDKNIQYF. The chain links TRBV15 to TRBJ2-4; tentatively, D is TRBD2 (6 bases). This CDR3 is built from 15 residues. V lost 1 base and J 3 bases, leaving 10 bases between the germline ends. Germline CDR1 LNHNV, CDR2 YYDKDF (reference sequence).

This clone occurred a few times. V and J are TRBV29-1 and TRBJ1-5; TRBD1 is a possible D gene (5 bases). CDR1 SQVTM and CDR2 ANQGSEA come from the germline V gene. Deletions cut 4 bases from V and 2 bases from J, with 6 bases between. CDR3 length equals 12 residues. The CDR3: CSVGGGNQPQHF. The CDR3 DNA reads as TGCAGCGTTGGGGGGGGCAATCAGCCCCAGCATTTT.

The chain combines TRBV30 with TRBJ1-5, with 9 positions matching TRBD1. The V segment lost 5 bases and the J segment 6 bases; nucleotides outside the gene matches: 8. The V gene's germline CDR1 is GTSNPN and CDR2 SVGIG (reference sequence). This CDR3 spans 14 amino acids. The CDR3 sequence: CAWSVTGGIQPQHF. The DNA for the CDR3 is TGTGCCTGGTCGGTCACAGGGGGCATTCAGCCCCAGCATTTT.